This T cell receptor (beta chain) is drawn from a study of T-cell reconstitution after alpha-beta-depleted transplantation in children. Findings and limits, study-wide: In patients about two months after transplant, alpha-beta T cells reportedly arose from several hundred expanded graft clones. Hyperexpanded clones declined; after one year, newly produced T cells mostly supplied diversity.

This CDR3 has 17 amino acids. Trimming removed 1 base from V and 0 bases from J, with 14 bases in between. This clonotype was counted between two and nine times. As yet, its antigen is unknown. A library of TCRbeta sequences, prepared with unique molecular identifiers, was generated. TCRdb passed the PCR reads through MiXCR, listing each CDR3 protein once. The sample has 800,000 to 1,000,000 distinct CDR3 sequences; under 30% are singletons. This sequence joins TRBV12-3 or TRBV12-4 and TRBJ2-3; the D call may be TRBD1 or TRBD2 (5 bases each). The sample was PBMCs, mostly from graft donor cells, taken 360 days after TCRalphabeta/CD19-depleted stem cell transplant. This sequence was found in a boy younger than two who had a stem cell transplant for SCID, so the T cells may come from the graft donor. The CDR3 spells CASSLGQRTTSTDTQYF. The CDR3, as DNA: TGTGCCAGCAGTTTAGGGCAGCGGACAACCAGCACAGATACGCAGTATTTT.